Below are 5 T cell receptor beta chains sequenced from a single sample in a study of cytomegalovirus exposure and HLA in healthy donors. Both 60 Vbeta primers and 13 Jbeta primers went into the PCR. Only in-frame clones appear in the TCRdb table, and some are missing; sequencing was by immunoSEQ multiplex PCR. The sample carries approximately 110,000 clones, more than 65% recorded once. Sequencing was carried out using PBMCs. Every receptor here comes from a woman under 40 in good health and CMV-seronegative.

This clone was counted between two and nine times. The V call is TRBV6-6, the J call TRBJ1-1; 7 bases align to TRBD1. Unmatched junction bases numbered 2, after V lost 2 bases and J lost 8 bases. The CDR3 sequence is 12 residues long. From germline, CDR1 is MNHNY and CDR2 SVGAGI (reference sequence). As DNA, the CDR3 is TGTGCCAGCAGTTACACACAGGGGGAAGCTTTCTTT. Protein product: CASSYTQGEAFF.

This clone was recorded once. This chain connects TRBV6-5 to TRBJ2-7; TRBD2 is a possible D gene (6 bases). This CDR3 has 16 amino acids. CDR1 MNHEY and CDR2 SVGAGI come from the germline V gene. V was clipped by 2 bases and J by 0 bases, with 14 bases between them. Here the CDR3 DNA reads TGTGCCAGCAGTTACGTGGTCCAGGGAGGCTCCTACGAGCAGTACTTC. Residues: CASSYVVQGGSYEQYF.

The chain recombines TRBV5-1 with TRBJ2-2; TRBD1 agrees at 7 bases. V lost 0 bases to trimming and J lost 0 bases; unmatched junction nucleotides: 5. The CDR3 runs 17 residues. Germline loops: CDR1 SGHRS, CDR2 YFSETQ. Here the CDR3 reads CASSLVPGQTNTGELFF. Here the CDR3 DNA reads TGCGCCAGCAGCTTGGTGCCGGGACAGACGAACACCGGGGAGCTGTTTTTT.

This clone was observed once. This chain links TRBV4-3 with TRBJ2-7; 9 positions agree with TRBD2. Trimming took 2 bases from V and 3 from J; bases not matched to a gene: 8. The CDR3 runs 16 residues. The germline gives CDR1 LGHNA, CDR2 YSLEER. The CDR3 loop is CASSQSVGLAVYEQYF. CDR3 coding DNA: TGCGCCAGCAGCCAATCCGTGGGACTAGCCGTCTACGAGCAGTACTTC.

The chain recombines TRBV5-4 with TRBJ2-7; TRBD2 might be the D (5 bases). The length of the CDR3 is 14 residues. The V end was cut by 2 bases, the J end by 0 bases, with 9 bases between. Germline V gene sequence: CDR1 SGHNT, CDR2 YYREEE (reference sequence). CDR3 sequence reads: CASSLGGFSYEQYF. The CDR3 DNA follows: TGTGCCAGCAGCTTAGGCGGGTTCTCCTACGAGCAGTACTTC.